This TCR beta chain emerged from a study of OX40 agonist ivuxolimab in advanced cancers. Broadly, across the study: Ivuxolimab, which targeted the costimulatory receptor OX40 (CD134), was an agonistic, fully human IgG2 monoclonal antibody. Intravenous ivuxolimab was administered to patients every 2 weeks at six dose levels: 0.01, 0.1, 0.3, 1.5, 3 and 10 mg/kg. Among the 50 to 55 dose-escalation patients, some 19 had hepatocellular carcinoma, 15 or so melanoma, 9 renal cell carcinoma and 9 head and neck cancer. The dose-escalation cohort was about 83% male with a mean age of about 58 years, ranging from roughly 20 to 80. Patients were allowed to have had prior anti-PD-1, anti-PD-L1 or anti-CTLA-4 therapy, and more than 35% of the dose-escalation patients had been treated with checkpoint inhibitors. Partial responses occurred in three dose-escalation patients, of whom one had hepatocellular carcinoma and two had cutaneous melanoma. Peripheral TCRbeta sequencing aimed to test whether ivuxolimab altered TCR sequence diversity and caused clonal T-cell expansion. The paper covers the monotherapy dose-escalation part of the phase I ivuxolimab trial, which included N ≈ 57 patients.

Genomic DNA was extracted from sorted cells for sequencing of the TCRbeta CDR3 region. TCRbeta CDR3 regions were sequenced using the immunoSEQ Assay. Not all clones reach the TCRdb copy of this immuneACCESS table, which keeps in-frame sequences only. Checked studies attribute under half of the gap to unresolved V genes and leave the rest unexplained. In this sample the table shows roughly 70,000 clones, about 90% of which occur a single time. 0.4% to 0.55% of the sample lies in the top ten. Patients with a history of autoimmune disease or receiving systemic immunosuppression were excluded from the trial. Peripheral blood for TCR sequencing was collected from all dose cohorts at baseline, on cycle 4 day 1, and on cycle 7 day 1. Samples came from an open-label, multicenter, first-in-human phase I dose-escalation trial of ivuxolimab. Adults with locally advanced or metastatic melanoma, renal cell, hepatocellular, or head and neck squamous cell carcinoma were enrolled in the trial. CD4+ and CD8+ T cells were sorted separately from peripheral blood before TCR sequencing.

Points on this clone: Its antigen is currently not known. No base quality information exists; no much larger clone differs at one position.

Trimmed from V: 8 bases; trimmed from J: 7 bases; junction bases lacking a gene match: 9. From the cysteine up to the phenylalanine, the CDR3 has a length of 15 residues. Of all the DNA, just the CDR3 is kept, 45 bases in frame from base 1. Looking up the germline V gene yields CDR1 MNHEY and CDR2 SVGAGI. The full study reports these points: In the 0.1-3.0 mg/kg groups, partial responders had among the lowest normalized peripheral clonal expansion, particularly in CD8+ T cells. The antigen specificity of the clonally expanded peripheral T cells was not determined. Low levels of normalized T-cell clonal expansion were also seen in some patients who did not respond. At doses of 0.1 to 3.0 mg/kg, clonal expansion of both CD4+ and CD8+ blood T cells was observed from baseline to week 6. On average, CD8+ T cells showed more expanded clones than CD4+ T cells after ivuxolimab.

Material: CD4+ or CD8+ T cells sorted from blood, obtained in a trial of the OX40 agonist ivuxolimab. The chain was built from TRBV6-5 and TRBJ2-7, and 15 bases in between align with TRBD2. This clonotype was obtained from an adult with an advanced solid tumor such as melanoma, head and neck, liver or kidney cancer. The sequence in DNA is TGTGCCAGCCACCTCCGGACTAGCGGGAGGGCGGAGCAGTACTTC. Its protein product is CASHLRTSGRAEQYF.